These 29 T cell receptor beta chains were all obtained from the same sample, sequenced in a study of blood T cell repertoires in COVID-19. Produced via immunoSEQ multiplex PCR; TCRdb's table is partial and in-frame only. The sample lists more than 60,000 clones, around 83% occurring once. Sequences were obtained from peripheral blood. These receptors originate from a man between 50 and 59 years old with acute or convalescent COVID-19.

This sequence joins TRBV30 and TRBJ2-7, with D maybe TRBD1 (5 bases). Germline V CDR1 and CDR2: GTSNPN, SVGIG (reference sequence). The CDR3 length is 14 residues. V was clipped by 2 bases and J by 3 bases, with 14 bases between them. The CDR3 loop reads CAWSMGPFGYEQYF. CDR3 nucleotides: TGTGCCTGGAGTATGGGGCCCTTCGGCTACGAGCAGTACTTC.

The V gene is TRBV2, the J gene TRBJ2-5, with D possibly being TRBD2 (6 bases). Trimming cost V 6 bases and J 4 bases, with 6 bases left between them. The CDR3 is 11 residues long. Germline assignment: CDR1 SNHLY and CDR2 FYNNEI. For the CDR3, the DNA is TGTGCCAGCAGGGGGGGAGAGACCCAGTACTTC. The encoded protein is CASRGGETQYF.

The chain links TRBV27 to TRBJ2-7; D is ambiguous. Trimming shortened V by 5 bases and J by 6 bases, and 17 bases separated the two germline ends. The length of the CDR3 is 14 residues. Germline V gene data show CDR1 as MNHEY and CDR2 as SMNVEV (reference sequence). The CDR3 region is CASSPLSHDLEQYF. For the CDR3, the DNA is TGTGCCAGCAGTCCACTATCACATGACCTCGAGCAGTACTTC.

This clone was detected only once. J is TRBJ2-5 and V is TRBV5-1, with a weak D call TRBD2 (5 bases). This CDR3 region has 14 residues. Germline CDR1 and CDR2: SGHRS and YFSETQ. V was clipped by 7 bases and J by 2 bases, with 15 bases between them. CDR3 sequence (DNA): TGCGCCAGCGGGGAAACTAGTGGACAAGAGACCCAGTACTTC. Translating gives CASGETSGQETQYF.

V gene TRBV10-3 combines with J gene TRBJ2-7, with 9 bases fitting TRBD1. The V gene end was trimmed by 4 bases and the J gene end by 4 bases; junction bases not matched to a gene: 14. This CDR3 is built from 17 residues. CDR1 is ENHRY and CDR2 is SYGVKD in the germline V gene. The CDR3 spells CAISGGTGFLADYEQYF. The CDR3 nucleotides read TGTGCCATCAGTGGCGGGACAGGGTTTTTAGCGGATTACGAGCAGTACTTC.

The V and J genes are TRBV6-6 and TRBJ1-6; D is undetermined. This CDR3 region has 16 residues. Germline CDR1 MNHNY, CDR2 SVGAGI (reference sequence). The germline V and J ends were trimmed by 5 bases and 5 bases, with 16 bases remaining between them. CDR3 protein: CASSKSRTADNSPLHF. The CDR3, as DNA: TGTGCCAGCAGTAAAAGCAGAACAGCCGATAATTCACCCCTCCACTTT.

The rearrangement joins TRBV18 to TRBJ2-1; 7 bases map to TRBD1. The germline gives CDR1 KGHSH, CDR2 LQKENI. This CDR3 is 13 amino acids long. Unmatched junction bases numbered 3, after V lost 5 bases and J lost 5 bases. The DNA of the CDR3 is TGTGCCAGCTCATTGGGACAGAACAATGAGCAGTTCTTC. It codes for CASSLGQNNEQFF.

The V and J genes are TRBV4-3 and TRBJ1-5, with D maybe TRBD1 (5 bases). Between the trimmed V and J ends, which lost 0 bases and 2 bases, there was a span of 8 bases. CDR1 and CDR2 from the germline V gene are LGHNA and YSLEER. The CDR3 sequence is 15 residues long. The CDR3 coding sequence is TGCGCCAGCAGCCAAGACAAAGGGGGCAATCAGCCCCAGCATTTT. Amino acids: CASSQDKGGNQPQHF.

The chain is built from TRBV6-5 and TRBJ2-1, with 7 positions matching TRBD1. V gave up 5 bases and J gave up 7 bases; unmatched junction bases: 11. CDR1 MNHEY and CDR2 SVGAGI come from the germline V gene. The CDR3 contains 15 residues. The CDR3 protein is CASSRTGDGWNEQFF. In nucleotides, the CDR3 is TGTGCCAGCAGTAGAACAGGGGATGGATGGAATGAGCAGTTCTTC.

CDR3 sequence reads: CASSLAIGPQDARYTF. The CDR3 DNA reads as TGTGCCAGCAGCTTAGCGATAGGCCCACAGGACGCTCGCTACACCTTC. V gene TRBV7-9 combines with J gene TRBJ1-2, with D possibly matching TRBD1 (5 bases). V lost 0 bases and J lost 9, with 20 bases in between. The CDR3 totals 16 residues. The germline CDR1 and CDR2 sequences are SEHNR and FQNEAQ (reference sequence).

The chain joins TRBV6-5 to TRBJ1-2; TRBD1 matches 7 bases. Germline loops: CDR1 MNHEY, CDR2 SVGAGI. The CDR3 consists of 13 residues. With 5 bases clipped from V and 8 bases from J, the junction kept 8 bases outside the gene matches. CDR3: CASSRPGGRGYTF. The CDR3 DNA is TGTGCCAGCAGTCGCCCAGGGGGAAGGGGCTACACCTTC.

This chain links TRBV2 with TRBJ2-3; TRBD2 matches 8 bases. With 9 bases clipped from V and 1 base from J, the junction kept 9 bases outside the gene matches. The CDR3 consists of 15 residues. Germline assignment: CDR1 SNHLY and CDR2 FYNNEI. The chain's CDR3 is CARGRGGYGTDTQYF. CDR3 sequence (DNA): TGTGCCAGGGGCCGGGGGGGCTACGGCACAGATACGCAGTATTTT.

The chain employs TRBV5-1 and TRBJ2-3; TRBD2 matches 8 bases. V lost 4 bases and J lost 0; bases outside the gene matches: 4. Germline assignment: CDR1 SGHRS and CDR2 YFSETQ. The CDR3 is made up of 15 amino acids. The CDR3 bases are TGCGCCAGCAGCCGAGCGGGGGAAAGCACAGATACGCAGTATTTT. Translating gives CASSRAGESTDTQYF. Full variable domain (rest looked up from reference TRBV5-1 and TRBJ2-3): KAGVTQTPRYLIKTRGQQVTLSCSPISGHRSVSWYQQTPGQGLQFLFEYFSETQRNKGNFPGRFSGRQFSNSRSEMNVSTLELGDSALYLCASSRAGESTDTQYFGPGTRLTVL.

The chain recombines TRBV30 with TRBJ2-7; 10 bases line up with TRBD1. CDR1 is GTSNPN and CDR2 is SVGIG in the germline V gene (reference sequence). V shed 1 base, J shed 2 bases, and the junction held 5 bases outside the gene matches. The CDR3 spans 15 residues. The CDR3 coding sequence is TGTGCCTGGAGTGAAACCGGGACAGGGGCCTACGAGCAGTACTTC. Translation gives CAWSETGTGAYEQYF.

The CDR3 reads CASSQGTGQYNSPLHF. The CDR3 region has the DNA TGCGCCAGCAGCCAAGGGACGGGACAATATAATTCACCCCTCCACTTT. The genes are TRBV4-1 and TRBJ1-6, with D possibly being TRBD1 (6 bases). This CDR3 spans 16 amino acids. Trimming pared 1 base from V and 4 bases from J, leaving 11 bases between. From germline, CDR1 is MGHRA and CDR2 YSYEKL.

The rearrangement links TRBV5-6 to TRBJ2-2; no clear D gene. The CDR3 consists of 14 residues. Trimming took 0 bases from V and 2 from J, leaving 5 bases between them. Germline CDR1 and CDR2: SGHDT and YYEEEE. The CDR3 spells CASSLGPNTGELFF. Here the CDR3 DNA reads TGTGCCAGCAGCTTGGGGCCAAACACCGGGGAGCTGTTTTTT.

The V gene is TRBV9, the J gene TRBJ1-3; D not certain. From germline, CDR1 is SGDLS and CDR2 YYNGEE. This CDR3 spans 12 amino acids. V lost 4 bases, J lost 3 bases, and 5 bases lay in between. As DNA, the CDR3 is TGTGCCAGCAGCCCCATTGGAAACACCATATATTTT. Residues: CASSPIGNTIYF.

This chain uses TRBV19 with TRBJ2-1, with 9 positions matching TRBD2. V lost 4 bases to trimming and J lost 6 bases; unmatched junction nucleotides: 4. The CDR3 has 14 residues. Germline CDR1 reads LNHDA; CDR2 reads SQIVND (reference sequence). In nucleotides, the CDR3 is TGTGCCAGTAGTAGCGGGGGGGCCCCCAATGAGCAGTTCTTC. This gives the protein CASSSGGAPNEQFF.

This sequence joins TRBV5-1 and TRBJ1-3; TRBD1 agrees at 7 bases. Germline V gives CDR1 SGHRS, CDR2 YFSETQ. The V gene end was trimmed by 4 bases and the J gene end by 1 base; junction bases not matched to a gene: 8. The CDR3 is 16 amino acids. The CDR3 region has the DNA TGCGCCAGCAGCATGACAGGGTCCGGGTCTGGAAACACCATATATTTT. Its protein is CASSMTGSGSGNTIYF.

The V gene is TRBV5-1, the J gene TRBJ1-5; weak D call: TRBD1 (6 bases). CDR1 is SGHRS, CDR2 YFSETQ, per germline. V gave up 5 bases and J gave up 4 bases, with 16 bases separating them. The CDR3 has 15 amino acids. CDR3 protein: CASSLGRGDNQPQHF. For the CDR3, the DNA is TGCGCCAGCAGTCTGGGGAGGGGGGATAATCAGCCCCAGCATTTT.

This clone came up once. The chain joins TRBV2 to TRBJ2-7; 9 bases map to TRBD2. In germline, CDR1 is SNHLY, CDR2 FYNNEI. There are 15 residues in the CDR3. Trimming removed 3 bases from V and 10 bases from J; junction bases left unmatched: 13. CDR3 region: CASSDASGVMERQYF. The DNA for the CDR3 is TGTGCCAGCAGTGATGCTAGCGGGGTAATGGAACGCCAGTACTTC.

The CDR3 nucleotides are TGTGCCAGCAGCTCCCCGGTCAACTCCTACAATGAGCAGTTCTTC. The encoded protein is CASSSPVNSYNEQFF. The gene calls are TRBV11-1 and TRBJ2-1; D gene uncertain. CDR1 and CDR2 from the germline V gene are SGHAT and FQDESV (reference sequence). CDR3 length: 15 residues. V was shortened by 4 bases and J by 0 bases, with 10 bases between the two germline ends.

The J gene is TRBJ2-3, the V gene TRBV7-9; D unclear. V lost 6 bases and J lost 0, with 19 bases in between. CDR1 and CDR2 from the germline V gene are SEHNR and FQNEAQ (reference sequence). The CDR3 length is 17 residues. In nucleotides, the CDR3 is TGTGCCAGCAGTCCACCCCGGGTTAGCCGTAGCACAGATACGCAGTATTTT. The encoded protein is CASSPPRVSRSTDTQYF.

This sequence joins TRBV6-5 and TRBJ2-1; TRBD1 is a possible D gene (5 bases). The CDR3 length is 15 residues. CDR1 and CDR2 from the germline V gene are MNHEY and SVGAGI. V lost 6 bases, J lost 4 bases, and 16 bases lay in between. CDR3 DNA: TGTGCCAGCAGCCCGGACACCGGTACATACAATGAGCAGTTCTTC. As protein: CASSPDTGTYNEQFF.

The genes are TRBV6-5 and TRBJ2-7, with 7 bases fitting TRBD1. The CDR3 totals 14 residues. Per germline, CDR1 MNHEY and CDR2 SVGAGI. Unmatched junction bases numbered 4, after V lost 2 bases and J lost 3 bases. The CDR3 region has the DNA TGTGCCAGCAGTTACAGAGACAGGGACTACGAGCAGTACTTC. Translated: CASSYRDRDYEQYF.

V gene TRBV7-2 combines with J gene TRBJ2-7; TRBD2 matches 11 bases. V was pared by 5 bases and J by 0 bases, with 15 bases of the junction left unmatched. The germline CDR1 and CDR2 sequences are SGHTA and FQGNSA. This CDR3 comprises 19 residues. CDR3 nucleotide sequence: TGTGCCAGCAGCCAGGGGACTAGCGGTCTATTATTGGCCTCCTACGAGCAGTACTTC. It codes for CASSQGTSGLLLASYEQYF.

The rearrangement joins TRBV6-6 to TRBJ2-7; TRBD1 agrees at 7 bases. Germline V CDR1 and CDR2: MNHNY, SVGAGI (reference sequence). CDR3 length: 15 amino acids. J lost 5 bases, V lost 6 bases, and 13 bases had no gene match. In DNA, the CDR3 is TGTGCCAGCAGCCCACCGAGGGGACAGCTCAACGAGCAGTACTTC. Its protein product is CASSPPRGQLNEQYF.

This sequence joins TRBV7-2 and TRBJ2-7, with TRBD1 as a possible D gene (5 bases). V dropped 5 bases and J dropped 7 bases, with 12 bases sitting between them. CDR3 length: 12 amino acids. CDR1 and CDR2 from the germline V gene are SGHTA and FQGNSA. CDR3 region: CASSLDRFEQYF. CDR3 coding DNA: TGTGCCAGCAGCCTTGACAGATTTGAGCAGTACTTC.

V usage is TRBV11-3 and J usage is TRBJ2-1; D may be TRBD1 (5 bases). CDR3 size: 13 residues. Germline-derived CDR1 and CDR2 are SGHNT and YENEEA. Trimming removed 3 bases from V and 4 bases from J, with 7 bases in between. This chain's CDR3 is CASSLSGYNEQFF. CDR3 coding DNA: TGTGCCAGCAGCTTGTCAGGGTACAATGAGCAGTTCTTC.